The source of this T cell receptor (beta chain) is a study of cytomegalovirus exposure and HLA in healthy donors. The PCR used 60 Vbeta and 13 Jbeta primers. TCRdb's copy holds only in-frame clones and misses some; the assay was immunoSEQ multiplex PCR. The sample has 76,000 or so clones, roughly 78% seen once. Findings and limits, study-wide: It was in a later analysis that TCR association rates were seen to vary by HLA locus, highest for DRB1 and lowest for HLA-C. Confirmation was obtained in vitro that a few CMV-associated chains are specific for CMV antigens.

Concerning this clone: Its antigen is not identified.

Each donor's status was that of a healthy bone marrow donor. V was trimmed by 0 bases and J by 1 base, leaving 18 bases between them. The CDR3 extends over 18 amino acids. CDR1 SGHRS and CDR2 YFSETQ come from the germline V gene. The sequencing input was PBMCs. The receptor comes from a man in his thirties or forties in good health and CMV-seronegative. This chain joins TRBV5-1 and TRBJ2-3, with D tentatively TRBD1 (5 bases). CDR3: CASSLEGIGHTRTDTQYF. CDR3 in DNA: TGCGCCAGCAGCTTGGAAGGGATAGGACACACACGCACAGATACGCAGTATTTT.